This T cell receptor (beta chain) was identified in a study of T-cell reconstitution after alpha-beta-depleted transplantation in children. Preparing the TCRbeta library involved the use of unique molecular identifiers. TCRdb itself ran the PCR reads through MiXCR, one entry per CDR3 protein. This table has hundreds of thousands of distinct CDR3 sequences, around 7.8% appearing once. Ten or more counts support this clonotype. Its antigen is still unknown. Trimming pared 4 bases from V and 10 bases from J, leaving 22 bases between. Germline V gene data show CDR1 as MNHNS and CDR2 as SASEGT. The CDR3 length is 15 residues. Whole-study results and caveats: A year post-transplant, T-cell counts and diversity derived mostly from newly produced T cells.

This receptor was taken from a male patient younger than 18 who had a stem cell transplant for acute lymphoblastic leukemia, so the T cells may come from the graft donor. This specimen consisted of PBMCs, mostly from graft donor cells, obtained 180 days after TCRalphabeta/CD19-depleted stem cell transplant. The V and J genes are TRBV6-1 and TRBJ1-1; unclear D gene. The CDR3 DNA is TGTGCCAGCAGTGCCCGAGGCCGTTCCTCCGAGGGAGCTTTCTTT. Its protein product is CASSARGRSSEGAFF.